Presented here are 24 T cell receptor beta chains from one specimen sequenced in a study of beta chain features in type 1 diabetes. Reverse transcription of all isolated RNA meant that expressed TCRB transcripts were sequenced. Here immunoSEQ multiplex PCR was the method, and the copy in TCRdb shows in-frame clones only, minus some. The sample records tens of thousands of clones, 45% to 50% being singletons. Sample: central memory CD4+ T cells from blood. These receptors were collected from a woman in her late teens or twenties in good health.

This rearrangement joins TRBV6-1 to TRBJ2-5; D is possibly TRBD2 (6 bases). The CDR3 contains 15 residues. V shed 5 bases and J shed 0 bases, with 13 bases lying between them. The V gene's germline CDR1 is MNHNS and CDR2 SASEGT. The CDR3 reads CASSLFRGNQETQYF. The CDR3 region has the DNA TGTGCCAGCAGTTTATTCCGGGGGAACCAAGAGACCCAGTACTTC.

The table lists this clone with a few counts. The rearrangement joins TRBV6-5 to TRBJ1-2; 8 bases map to TRBD1. Trimming removed 4 bases from V and 2 bases from J; junction bases left unmatched: 0. The CDR3 loop spans 13 amino acids. CDR1 is MNHEY, CDR2 SVGAGI, per germline. The CDR3 DNA follows: TGTGCCAGCAGTTGGGACAGGAACTATGGCTACACCTTC. Translating gives CASSWDRNYGYTF.

This clone showed up just a few times. CDR3 protein: CASSVVSSGRKNEQFF. As DNA, the CDR3 is TGTGCCAGCAGCGTAGTTTCTAGCGGGAGGAAGAATGAGCAGTTCTTC. The chain links TRBV9 to TRBJ2-1, with 11 nucleotides matching TRBD2. Germline lookup yields CDR1 SGDLS and CDR2 YYNGEE. V lost 0 bases and J lost 7; bases outside the gene matches: 6. This CDR3 contains 16 residues.

The table lists this clone with many counts. The V gene is TRBV6-6, the J gene TRBJ2-1, with D uncertain. V shed 6 bases and J shed 6 bases, with 12 bases lying between them. This CDR3 contains 13 residues. Germline V gene sequence: CDR1 MNHNY, CDR2 SVGAGI (reference sequence). DNA of the CDR3: TGTGCCAGCAGCACCCCCGGAGCCAATGAGCAGTTCTTC. As protein: CASSTPGANEQFF.

This clone occurred a few times. This sequence joins TRBV5-1 and TRBJ2-5; 7 bases fit TRBD1. The CDR3 length is 14 residues. V was clipped by 3 bases and J by 2 bases; unmatched bases: 4. Germline CDR1 SGHRS, CDR2 YFSETQ. The CDR3 protein is CASSWDSPQETQYF. The CDR3 DNA follows: TGCGCCAGCAGCTGGGACAGCCCGCAAGAGACCCAGTACTTC.

This clone turned up a few times. V is TRBV11-2 and J is TRBJ2-1; 9 bases agree with TRBD1. CDR3 size: 14 residues. The germline V gene encodes CDR1 SGHAT and CDR2 FQNNGV. The J segment lost 12 bases and the V segment lost 1 base, leaving 7 bases of the junction unmatched. CDR3 in DNA: TGTGCCAGCAGCTTAGGACTGGACAGGGGAGGGCAGTTCTTC. Amino acids: CASSLGLDRGGQFF.

CDR3 residues: CASSPSLRGSTNEKLFF. CDR3 nucleotides: TGTGCCAGCAGCCCCTCCCTGCGGGGTTCAACTAATGAAAAACTGTTTTTT. The chain carries TRBV7-2 and TRBJ1-4; no reliable D call. V shed 5 bases and J shed 0 bases, with 16 bases lying between them. Germline CDR1 is SGHTA and CDR2 is FQGNSA. This CDR3 is built from 17 residues.

This clone has just a few counts. This rearrangement joins TRBV13 to TRBJ1-2; 8 bases fit TRBD1. From germline, CDR1 is PRHDT and CDR2 FYEKMQ (reference sequence). The CDR3 is 15 residues long. V was pared by 4 bases and J by 4 bases, with 8 bases of the junction left unmatched. The CDR3 loop reads CASSSRQGFGYGYTF. CDR3 sequence (DNA): TGTGCCAGCAGCTCCCGACAGGGGTTTGGCTATGGCTACACCTTC.

The table lists this clone with a few counts. V is TRBV5-1 and J is TRBJ2-5; D call uncertain. V was pared by 3 bases and J by 0 bases, with 9 bases between. Germline assignment: CDR1 SGHRS and CDR2 YFSETQ. The CDR3 contains 14 residues. This CDR3 is CASSSLSHQETQYF. CDR3 in DNA: TGCGCCAGCAGCTCATTGTCCCACCAAGAGACCCAGTACTTC.

The sample holds a few counts of this clone. In nucleotides, the CDR3 is TGTGCCAGCAGCCAAGTGTCCGGGACTAGCAGGGCCAAAAACATTCAGTACTTC. The encoded protein is CASSQVSGTSRAKNIQYF. The chain carries TRBV4-2 and TRBJ2-4; TRBD2 matches at 9 bases. The CDR3 totals 18 residues. The V gene end was trimmed by 1 base and the J gene end by 1 base; junction bases not matched to a gene: 8. Germline assignment: CDR1 LGHNA and CDR2 YNFKEQ.

This clone has just a few counts. V is TRBV5-1 and J is TRBJ1-4; 8 bases align to TRBD1. Unmatched junction bases numbered 10, after V lost 5 bases and J lost 7 bases. Germline CDR1 reads SGHRS; CDR2 reads YFSETQ. This CDR3 is 15 amino acids long. The CDR3 protein is CASSTQGAGIEKLFF. CDR3 nucleotides: TGCGCCAGCAGTACCCAGGGGGCTGGAATTGAAAAACTGTTTTTT.

The chain employs TRBV14 and TRBJ2-7; 7 positions match TRBD2. Germline assignment: CDR1 SGHDN and CDR2 FVKESK. This CDR3 is built from 16 residues. Trimming cost V 0 bases and J 4 bases; bases outside gene matches: 9. The CDR3 reads CASSQEAGLGPYEQYF. CDR3 sequence (DNA): TGTGCCAGCAGCCAAGAGGCAGGACTAGGGCCTTACGAGCAGTACTTC.

V is TRBV7-9 and J is TRBJ2-1; 10 nucleotides match TRBD2. Germline V CDR1 and CDR2: SEHNR, FQNEAQ (reference sequence). This CDR3 spans 16 amino acids. V trimming: 1 base; J trimming: 8 bases; junction bases outside the gene matches: 8. CDR3 DNA: TGTGCCAGCAGCTTAGGGTCACTAGCGGGATTGGATGAGCAGTTCTTC. It encodes CASSLGSLAGLDEQFF.

The J gene is TRBJ2-5, the V gene TRBV10-3, with TRBD2 as a possible D gene (7 bases). CDR3 length: 15 amino acids. CDR1 and CDR2 (germline): ENHRY, SYGVKD. The ends were cut back, 2 bases at V and 6 bases at J, with 16 bases in the middle. The CDR3 sequence is CAISESGDQGKTQYF. The CDR3 bases are TGTGCCATCAGTGAGAGCGGGGACCAGGGGAAGACCCAGTACTTC.

The V and J genes are TRBV5-1 and TRBJ2-2; maybe TRBD2 (6 bases). This CDR3 contains 15 residues. Germline CDR1 and CDR2: SGHRS and YFSETQ. Trimming shortened V by 4 bases and J by 5 bases, and 15 bases separated the two germline ends. CDR3 in amino acids: CASSRDFLGTGELFF. The CDR3 nucleotides are TGCGCCAGCAGCCGGGACTTCCTAGGGACCGGGGAGCTGTTTTTT.

This chain links TRBV15 with TRBJ1-5; tentatively, D is TRBD1 (6 bases). Germline assignment: CDR1 LNHNV and CDR2 YYDKDF (reference sequence). V was pared by 4 bases and J by 14 bases, with 18 bases between. CDR3 length: 13 residues. The CDR3 DNA sequence: TGTGCCACCAGCAACATATTACAGGGCGCCGAGCATTTT. Translated, it gives CATSNILQGAEHF.

V gene TRBV19 combines with J gene TRBJ2-3; 12 nucleotides align to TRBD2. Germline V gene sequence: CDR1 LNHDA, CDR2 SQIVND (reference sequence). J was trimmed by 1 base and V by 6 bases; bases with no gene match: 5. This CDR3 spans 16 amino acids. The CDR3 loop is CASRNRLAGGTDTQYF. CDR3 nucleotides: TGTGCCAGTAGGAACCGACTAGCGGGAGGCACAGATACGCAGTATTTT.

This chain links TRBV5-1 with TRBJ2-1; D might be TRBD2 (5 bases). There are 14 residues in the CDR3. V was cut by 7 bases and J by 5 bases, with 16 bases left in between. The germline gives CDR1 SGHRS, CDR2 YFSETQ. The CDR3 DNA sequence: TGCGCCAGCGCTACGTCGAGGGAGAACAATGAGCAGTTCTTC. Its translation: CASATSRENNEQFF.

The CDR3 region is CASSLTKDRGFTEAFF. The CDR3 region has the DNA TGCGCCAGCAGCCTCACCAAGGACAGGGGGTTCACTGAAGCTTTCTTT. The V gene is TRBV5-1, the J gene TRBJ1-1; 10 bases line up with TRBD1. V was clipped by 4 bases and J by 4 bases; unmatched bases: 10. Germline values: CDR1 SGHRS, CDR2 YFSETQ. The CDR3 covers 16 residues.

The chain carries TRBV5-1 and TRBJ1-5; D might be TRBD1 (6 bases). The CDR3 runs 15 residues. V gave up 0 bases and J gave up 4 bases, with 11 bases separating them. Looked up from germline, CDR1 is SGHRS and CDR2 is YFSETQ. The CDR3 sequence is CASSLDGRGNQPQHF. DNA of the CDR3: TGCGCCAGCAGCTTGGACGGGAGGGGGAATCAGCCCCAGCATTTT.

V and J are TRBV15 and TRBJ2-7; D is ambiguous. Between the trimmed V and J ends, which lost 1 base and 0 bases, there was a span of 10 bases. Germline lookup yields CDR1 LNHNV and CDR2 YYDKDF (reference sequence). CDR3 length: 15 amino acids. The CDR3 region has the DNA TGTGCCACCAGCAGAGTAGCCAGTGCCTCCTACGAGCAGTACTTC. Protein: CATSRVASASYEQYF.

For the CDR3, the DNA is TGTGCCAGCAGTTTCAAATCGCCGGCCTCGGGGGGCTACACCTTC. It yields the protein CASSFKSPASGGYTF. V and J are TRBV27 and TRBJ1-2; D remains unclear. Germline-derived CDR1 and CDR2 are MNHEY and SMNVEV (reference sequence). This CDR3 is built from 15 residues. Trimming took off 3 bases at V and 8 bases at J, with 19 bases between the two ends.

V gene TRBV29-1 combines with J gene TRBJ2-5; D may be TRBD2 (5 bases). Looked up from germline, CDR1 is SQVTM and CDR2 is ANQGSEA. This CDR3 contains 12 residues. The V end lost 4 bases, the J end lost 2 bases, and 8 bases lay between the germline ends. The CDR3: CSVGGLQETQYF. The DNA for the CDR3 is TGCAGCGTTGGTGGACTTCAAGAGACCCAGTACTTC.

The rearrangement joins TRBV19 to TRBJ2-7; 10 bases line up with TRBD2. The CDR3 has 15 amino acids. Trimming removed 6 bases from V and 3 bases from J; junction bases left unmatched: 8. CDR1 LNHDA and CDR2 SQIVND come from the germline V gene (reference sequence). CDR3 DNA sequence: TGTGCCAGTAGGTTTTCCAGCGGGGGGGTCTACGAGCAGTACTTC. It specifies CASRFSSGGVYEQYF.